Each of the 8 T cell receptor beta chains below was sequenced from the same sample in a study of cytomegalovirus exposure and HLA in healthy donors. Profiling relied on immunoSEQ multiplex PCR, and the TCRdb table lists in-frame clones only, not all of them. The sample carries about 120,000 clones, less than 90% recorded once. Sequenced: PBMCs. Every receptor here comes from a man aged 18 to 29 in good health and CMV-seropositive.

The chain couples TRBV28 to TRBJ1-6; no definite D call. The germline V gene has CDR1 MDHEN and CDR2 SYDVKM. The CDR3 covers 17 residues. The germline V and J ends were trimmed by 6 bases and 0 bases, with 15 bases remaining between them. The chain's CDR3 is CASSFPPGSSYNSPLHF. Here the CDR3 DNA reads TGTGCCAGCAGCTTCCCCCCGGGAAGCTCCTATAATTCACCCCTCCACTTT. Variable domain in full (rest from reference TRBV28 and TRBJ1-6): DVKVTQSSRYLVKRTGEKVFLECVQDMDHENMFWYRQDPGLGLRLIYFSYDVKMKEKGDIPEGYSVSREKKERFSLILESASTNQTSMYLCASSFPPGSSYNSPLHFGNGTRLTVT.

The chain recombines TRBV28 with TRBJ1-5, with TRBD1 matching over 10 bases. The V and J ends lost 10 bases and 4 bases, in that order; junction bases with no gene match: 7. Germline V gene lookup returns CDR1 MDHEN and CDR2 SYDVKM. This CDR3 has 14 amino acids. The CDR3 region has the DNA TGTGCCACCTGGGACAGGGGAAGTAATCAGCCCCAGCATTTT. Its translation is CATWDRGSNQPQHF.

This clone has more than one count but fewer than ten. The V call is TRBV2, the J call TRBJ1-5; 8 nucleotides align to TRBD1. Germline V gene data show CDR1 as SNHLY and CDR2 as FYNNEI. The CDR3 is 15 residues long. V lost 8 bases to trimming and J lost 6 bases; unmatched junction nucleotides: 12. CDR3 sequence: CASGLRGQGGQPQHF. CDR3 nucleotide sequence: TGTGCCAGCGGACTCCGAGGACAGGGAGGTCAGCCCCAGCATTTT.

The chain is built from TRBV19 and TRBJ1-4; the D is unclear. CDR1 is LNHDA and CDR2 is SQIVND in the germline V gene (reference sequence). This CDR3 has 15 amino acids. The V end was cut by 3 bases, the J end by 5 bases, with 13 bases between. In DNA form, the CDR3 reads TGTGCCAGTAGTATCTTAGCGGGCCCCAATGAAAAACTGTTTTTT. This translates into CASSILAGPNEKLFF.

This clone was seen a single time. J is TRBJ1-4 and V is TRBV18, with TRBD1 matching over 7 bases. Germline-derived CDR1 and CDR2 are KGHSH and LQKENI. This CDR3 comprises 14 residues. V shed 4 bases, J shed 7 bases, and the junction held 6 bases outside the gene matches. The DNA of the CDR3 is TGTGCCAGCTCACACGGGACAGAGACTGAAAAACTGTTTTTT. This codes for CASSHGTETEKLFF.

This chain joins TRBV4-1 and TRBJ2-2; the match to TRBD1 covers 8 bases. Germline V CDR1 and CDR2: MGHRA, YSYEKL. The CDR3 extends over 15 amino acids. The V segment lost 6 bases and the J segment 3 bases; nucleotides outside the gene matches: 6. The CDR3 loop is CASSQGASHTGELFF. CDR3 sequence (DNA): TGCGCCAGCAGTCAGGGGGCTTCCCACACCGGGGAGCTGTTTTTT.

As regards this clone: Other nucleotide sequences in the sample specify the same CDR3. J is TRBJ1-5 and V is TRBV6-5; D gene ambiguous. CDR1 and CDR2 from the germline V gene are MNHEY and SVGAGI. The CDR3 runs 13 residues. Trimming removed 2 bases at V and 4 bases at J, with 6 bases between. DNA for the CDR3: TGTGCCAGCAGTTACGGCCTTAATCAGCCCCAGCATTTT. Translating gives CASSYGLNQPQHF.

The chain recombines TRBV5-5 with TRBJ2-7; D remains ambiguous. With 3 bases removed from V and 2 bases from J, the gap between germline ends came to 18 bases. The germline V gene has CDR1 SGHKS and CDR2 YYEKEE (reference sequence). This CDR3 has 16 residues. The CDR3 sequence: CASSSRYGNDAYEQYF. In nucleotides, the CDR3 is TGTGCCAGCAGCTCCAGGTACGGAAACGACGCCTACGAGCAGTACTTC.